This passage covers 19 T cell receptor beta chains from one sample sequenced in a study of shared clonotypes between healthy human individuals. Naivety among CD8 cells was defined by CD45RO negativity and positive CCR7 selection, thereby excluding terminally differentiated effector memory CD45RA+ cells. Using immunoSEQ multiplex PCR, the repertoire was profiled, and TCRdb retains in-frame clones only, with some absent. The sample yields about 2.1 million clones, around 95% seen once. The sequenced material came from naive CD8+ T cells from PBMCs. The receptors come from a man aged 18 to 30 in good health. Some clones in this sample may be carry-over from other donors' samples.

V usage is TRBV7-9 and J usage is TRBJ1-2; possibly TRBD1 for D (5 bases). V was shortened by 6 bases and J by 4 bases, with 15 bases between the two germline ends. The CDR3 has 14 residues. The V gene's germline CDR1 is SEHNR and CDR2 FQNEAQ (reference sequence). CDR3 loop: CASSLTETVYGYTF. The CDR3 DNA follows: TGTGCCAGCAGTCTTACGGAGACAGTCTATGGCTACACCTTC.

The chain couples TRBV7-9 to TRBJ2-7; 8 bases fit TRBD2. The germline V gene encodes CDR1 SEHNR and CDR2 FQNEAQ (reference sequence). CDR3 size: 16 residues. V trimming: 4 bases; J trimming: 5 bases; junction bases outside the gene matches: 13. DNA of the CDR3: TGTGCCAGCAGCTCCCCTCGGGGGGGAACCCACCACGAGCAGTACTTC. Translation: CASSSPRGGTHHEQYF.

CDR3 protein: CASSERAANTGELFF. The CDR3 DNA reads TGTGCCAGCAGCGAAAGGGCCGCGAACACCGGGGAGCTGTTTTTT. The chain recombines TRBV9 with TRBJ2-2; D uncertain. CDR1 is SGDLS, CDR2 YYNGEE, per germline. V lost 3 bases and J lost 0, with 9 bases in between. The CDR3 is 15 amino acids.

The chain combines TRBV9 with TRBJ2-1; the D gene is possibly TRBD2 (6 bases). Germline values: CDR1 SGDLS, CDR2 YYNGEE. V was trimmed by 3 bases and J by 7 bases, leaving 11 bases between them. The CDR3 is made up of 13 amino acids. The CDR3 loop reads CASSDGTWNEQFF. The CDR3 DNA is TGTGCCAGCAGCGACGGGACTTGGAATGAGCAGTTCTTC.

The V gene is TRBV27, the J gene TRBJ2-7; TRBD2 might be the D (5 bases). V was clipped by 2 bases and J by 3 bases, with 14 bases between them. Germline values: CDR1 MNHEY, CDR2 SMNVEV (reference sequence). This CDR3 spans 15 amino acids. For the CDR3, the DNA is TGTGCCAGCAGTTTACGGGGTAGCCTTCTCTACGAGCAGTACTTC. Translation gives CASSLRGSLLYEQYF.

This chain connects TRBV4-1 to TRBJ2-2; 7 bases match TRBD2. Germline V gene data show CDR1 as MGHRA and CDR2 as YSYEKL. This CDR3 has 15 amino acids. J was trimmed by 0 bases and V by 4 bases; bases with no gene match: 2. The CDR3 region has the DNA TGCGCCAGCAGCCCAGGACTAGCGAACACCGGGGAGCTGTTTTTT. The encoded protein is CASSPGLANTGELFF.

DNA for the CDR3: TGTGCCAGCAGCTCCCGGGGGCTGGTGGCAAATGGCTACACCTTC. Protein: CASSSRGLVANGYTF. The chain combines TRBV25-1 with TRBJ1-2, with D possibly TRBD1 on 6 matching bases. Germline V gene data show CDR1 as MGHDK and CDR2 as SYGVNS. There are 15 residues in the CDR3. The V end was cut by 6 bases, the J end by 6 bases, with 20 bases between.

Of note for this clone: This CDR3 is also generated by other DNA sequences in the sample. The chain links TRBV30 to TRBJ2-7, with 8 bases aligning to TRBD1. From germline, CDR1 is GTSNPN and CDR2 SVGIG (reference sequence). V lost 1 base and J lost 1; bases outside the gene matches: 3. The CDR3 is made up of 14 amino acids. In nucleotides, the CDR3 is TGTGCCTGGAGTGGGGGGACAGGTTCCTACGAGCAGTACTTC. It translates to CAWSGGTGSYEQYF.

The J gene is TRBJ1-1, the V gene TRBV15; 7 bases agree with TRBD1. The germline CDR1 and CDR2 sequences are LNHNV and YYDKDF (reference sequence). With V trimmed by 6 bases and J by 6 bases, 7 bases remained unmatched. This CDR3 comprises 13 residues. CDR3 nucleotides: TGTGCCACCAGAGATACAGGGGCCCCTGAAGCTTTCTTT. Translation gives CATRDTGAPEAFF.

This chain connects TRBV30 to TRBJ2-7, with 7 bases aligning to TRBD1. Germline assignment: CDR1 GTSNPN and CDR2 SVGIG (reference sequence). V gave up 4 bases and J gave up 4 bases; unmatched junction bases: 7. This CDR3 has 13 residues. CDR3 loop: CAWTRDSSYEQYF. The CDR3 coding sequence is TGTGCCTGGACCCGGGACAGTTCTTACGAGCAGTACTTC.

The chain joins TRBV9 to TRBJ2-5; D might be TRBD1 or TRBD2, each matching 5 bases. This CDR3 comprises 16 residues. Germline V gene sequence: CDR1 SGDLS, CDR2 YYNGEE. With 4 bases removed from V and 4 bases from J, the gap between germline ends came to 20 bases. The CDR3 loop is CASSLAGGRFGETQYF. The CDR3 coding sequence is TGTGCCAGCAGCCTCGCTGGGGGAAGGTTTGGAGAGACCCAGTACTTC. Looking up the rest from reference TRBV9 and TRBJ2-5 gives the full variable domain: DSGVTQTPKHLITATGQRVTLRCSPRSGDLSVYWYQQSLDQGLQFLIQYYNGEERAKGNILERFSAQQFPDLHSELNLSSLELGDSALYFCASSLAGGRFGETQYFGPGTRLLVL.

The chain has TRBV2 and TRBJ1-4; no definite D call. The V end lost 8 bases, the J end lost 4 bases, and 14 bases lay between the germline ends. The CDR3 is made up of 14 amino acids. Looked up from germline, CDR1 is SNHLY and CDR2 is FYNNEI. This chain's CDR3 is CASGRTVLNEKLFF. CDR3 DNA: TGTGCCAGCGGCCGGACCGTGCTTAATGAAAAACTGTTTTTT.

The CDR3 reads CASSQDLGRLLSGANVLTF. The CDR3 DNA is TGCGCCAGCAGCCAAGATCTAGGCAGGCTTCTCTCTGGGGCCAACGTCCTGACTTTC. This rearrangement joins TRBV4-3 to TRBJ2-6; D call uncertain. The V gene's germline CDR1 is LGHNA and CDR2 YSLEER. The CDR3 consists of 19 residues. V was trimmed by 0 bases and J by 0 bases, leaving 15 bases between them.

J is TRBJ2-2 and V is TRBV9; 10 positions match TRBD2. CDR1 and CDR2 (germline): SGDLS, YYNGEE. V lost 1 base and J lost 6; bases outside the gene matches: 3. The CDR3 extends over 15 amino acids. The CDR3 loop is CASSVSSGRAGELFF. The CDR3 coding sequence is TGTGCCAGCAGCGTATCCAGCGGGAGGGCCGGGGAGCTGTTTTTT.

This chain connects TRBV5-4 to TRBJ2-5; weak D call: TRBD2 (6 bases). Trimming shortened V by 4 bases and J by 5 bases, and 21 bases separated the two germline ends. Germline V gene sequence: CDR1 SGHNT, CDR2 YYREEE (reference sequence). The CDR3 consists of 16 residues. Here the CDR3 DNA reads TGTGCCAGCAGCGGGGGAGGAGGCCCCGTAGAGGAGACCCAGTACTTC. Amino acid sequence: CASSGGGGPVEETQYF. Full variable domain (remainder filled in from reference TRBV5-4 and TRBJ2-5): ETGVTQSPTHLIKTRGQQVTLRCSSQSGHNTVSWYQQALGQGPQFIFQYYREEENGRGNFPPRFSGLQFPNYSSELNVNALELDDSALYLCASSGGGGPVEETQYFGPGTRLLVL.

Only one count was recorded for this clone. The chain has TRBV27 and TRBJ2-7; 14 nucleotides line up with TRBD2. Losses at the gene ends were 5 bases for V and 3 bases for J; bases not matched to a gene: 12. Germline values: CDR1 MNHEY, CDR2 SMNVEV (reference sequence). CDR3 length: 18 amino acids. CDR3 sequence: CASSGRALGTSGSYEQYF. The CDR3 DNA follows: TGTGCCAGCAGTGGGCGGGCCCTAGGGACTAGCGGGAGCTACGAGCAGTACTTC.

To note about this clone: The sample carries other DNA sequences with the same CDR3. As DNA, the CDR3 is TGTGCCAGCAGCTTAGGTCCGCTCTACGAGCAGTACTTC. Encoded protein: CASSLGPLYEQYF. The chain has TRBV11-2 and TRBJ2-7; D call uncertain. V was shortened by 1 base and J by 3 bases, with 7 bases between the two germline ends. Per the germline V gene, CDR1 is SGHAT and CDR2 is FQNNGV. The CDR3 is 13 residues long.

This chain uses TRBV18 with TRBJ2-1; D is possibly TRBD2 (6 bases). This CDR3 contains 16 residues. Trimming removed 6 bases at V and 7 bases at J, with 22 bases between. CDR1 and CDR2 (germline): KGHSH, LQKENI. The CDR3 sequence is CASSFTSRSTPNEQFF. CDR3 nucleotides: TGTGCCAGCTCGTTTACTAGCAGGTCCACCCCGAATGAGCAGTTCTTC. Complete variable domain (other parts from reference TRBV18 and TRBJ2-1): NAGVMQNPRHLVRRRGQEARLRCSPMKGHSHVYWYRQLPEEGLKFMVYLQKENIIDESGMPKERFSAEFPKEGPSILRIQQVVRGDSAAYFCASSFTSRSTPNEQFFGPGTRLTVL.

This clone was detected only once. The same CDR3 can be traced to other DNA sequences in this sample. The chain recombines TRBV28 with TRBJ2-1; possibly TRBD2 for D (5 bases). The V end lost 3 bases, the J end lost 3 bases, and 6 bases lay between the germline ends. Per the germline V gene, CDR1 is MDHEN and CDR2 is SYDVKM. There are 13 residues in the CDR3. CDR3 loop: CASSFGVYNEQFF. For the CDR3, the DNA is TGTGCCAGCAGTTTCGGGGTCTACAATGAGCAGTTCTTC.